This T cell receptor (beta chain) comes out of a study of shared clonotypes between healthy human individuals. Points from the study as a whole: Clonotype sharing among donors likely depends on sequencing depth.

The V gene end was trimmed by 6 bases and the J gene end by 3 bases; junction bases not matched to a gene: 4. The CDR3 contains 13 residues. CDR1 MDHEN and CDR2 SYDVKM come from the germline V gene. Clones were sequenced by immunoSEQ multiplex PCR, and TCRdb holds only the in-frame ones, with some missing. The data show under 1,900,000 clones, approximately 98.5% seen once. Note on this clone: The antigen is undetermined. Within the sample, other DNA sequences also encode this same CDR3.

This TCR derives from a young man in good health. Sequenced material: naive CD4+ T cells sorted from blood. The subset is: CD45RA+ positively selected. V and J are TRBV28 and TRBJ2-7, with 8 bases matching TRBD1. CDR3 sequence: CASRRQGHYEQYF. The DNA for the CDR3 is TGTGCCAGCAGACGACAGGGGCACTACGAGCAGTACTTC.